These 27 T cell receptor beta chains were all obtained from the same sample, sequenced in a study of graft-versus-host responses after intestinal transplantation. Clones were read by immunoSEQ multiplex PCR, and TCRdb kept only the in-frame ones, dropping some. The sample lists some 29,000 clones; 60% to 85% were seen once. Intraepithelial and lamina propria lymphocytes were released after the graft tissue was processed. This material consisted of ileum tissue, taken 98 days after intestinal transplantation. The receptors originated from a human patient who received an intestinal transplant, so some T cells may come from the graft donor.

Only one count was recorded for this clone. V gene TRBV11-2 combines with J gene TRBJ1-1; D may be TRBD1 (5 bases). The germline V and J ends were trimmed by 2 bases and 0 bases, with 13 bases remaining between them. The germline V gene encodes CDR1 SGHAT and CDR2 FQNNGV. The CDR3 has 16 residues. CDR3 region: CASSLSAGLMNTEAFF. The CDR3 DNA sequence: TGTGCCAGCAGCTTATCTGCAGGGCTCATGAACACTGAAGCTTTCTTT.

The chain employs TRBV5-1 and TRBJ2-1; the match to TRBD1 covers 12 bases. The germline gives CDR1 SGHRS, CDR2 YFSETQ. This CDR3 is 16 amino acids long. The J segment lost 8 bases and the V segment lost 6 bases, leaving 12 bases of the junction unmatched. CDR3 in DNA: TGCGCCAGCACCCCCCGGGACAGGGGGCTATTGGATGAGCAGTTCTTC. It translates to CASTPRDRGLLDEQFF. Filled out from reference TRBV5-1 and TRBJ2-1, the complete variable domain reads KAGVTQTPRYLIKTRGQQVTLSCSPISGHRSVSWYQQTPGQGLQFLFEYFSETQRNKGNFPGRFSGRQFSNSRSEMNVSTLELGDSALYLCASTPRDRGLLDEQFFGPGTRLTVL.

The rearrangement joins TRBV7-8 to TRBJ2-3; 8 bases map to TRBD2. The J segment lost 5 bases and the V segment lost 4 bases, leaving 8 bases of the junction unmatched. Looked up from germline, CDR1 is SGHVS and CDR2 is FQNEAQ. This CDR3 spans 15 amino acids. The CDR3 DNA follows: TGTGCCAGCAGCTCGTGGACTAGCCCGGGAGATACGCAGTATTTT. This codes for CASSSWTSPGDTQYF.

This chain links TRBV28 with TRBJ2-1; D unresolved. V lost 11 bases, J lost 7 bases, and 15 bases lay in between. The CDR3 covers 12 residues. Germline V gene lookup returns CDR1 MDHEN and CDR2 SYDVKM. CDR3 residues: CAATRLRNEQFF. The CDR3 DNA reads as TGTGCCGCTACGCGGTTGAGGAATGAGCAGTTCTTC.

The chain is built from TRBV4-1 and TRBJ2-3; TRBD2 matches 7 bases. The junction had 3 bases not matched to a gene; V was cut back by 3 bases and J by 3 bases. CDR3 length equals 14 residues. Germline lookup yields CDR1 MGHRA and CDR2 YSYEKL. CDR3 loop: CASSHEGGTDTQYF. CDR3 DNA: TGCGCCAGCAGCCATGAGGGAGGGACAGATACGCAGTATTTT.

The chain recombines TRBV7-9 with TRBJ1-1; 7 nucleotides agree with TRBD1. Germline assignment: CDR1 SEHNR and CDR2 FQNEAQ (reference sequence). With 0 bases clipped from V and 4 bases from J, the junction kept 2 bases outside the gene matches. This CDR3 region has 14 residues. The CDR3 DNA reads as TGTGCCAGCAGCTTAGCGGCAGGGGGCACTGAAGCTTTCTTT. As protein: CASSLAAGGTEAFF.

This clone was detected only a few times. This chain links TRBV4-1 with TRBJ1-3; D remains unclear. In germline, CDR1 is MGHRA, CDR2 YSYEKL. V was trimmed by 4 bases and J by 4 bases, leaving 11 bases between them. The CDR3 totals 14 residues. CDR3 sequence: CASSPLGQGNTIYF. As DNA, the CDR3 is TGCGCCAGCAGCCCCCTTGGCCAGGGAAACACCATATATTTT.

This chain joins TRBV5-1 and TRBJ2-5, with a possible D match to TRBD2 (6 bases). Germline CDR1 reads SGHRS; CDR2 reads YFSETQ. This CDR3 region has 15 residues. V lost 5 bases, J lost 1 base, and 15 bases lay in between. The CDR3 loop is CASRPMGGSQETQYF. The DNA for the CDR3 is TGCGCCAGCAGACCGATGGGAGGCTCCCAAGAGACCCAGTACTTC.

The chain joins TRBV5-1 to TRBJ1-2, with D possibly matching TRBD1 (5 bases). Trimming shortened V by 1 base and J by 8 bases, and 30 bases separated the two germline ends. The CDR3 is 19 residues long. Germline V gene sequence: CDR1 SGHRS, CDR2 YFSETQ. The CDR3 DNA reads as TGCGCCAGCAGCTTGCGTCCCGGGACCAACCCCTGGGTGCATGGGGGCTACACCTTC. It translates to CASSLRPGTNPWVHGGYTF.

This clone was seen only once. CDR3 in amino acids: CASSNPRFLGDTQYF. The DNA of the CDR3 is TGTGCCAGTAGTAACCCGCGGTTCCTTGGAGATACGCAGTATTTT. The chain couples TRBV19 to TRBJ2-3; D is unresolved. This CDR3 contains 15 residues. V dropped 4 bases and J dropped 5 bases, with 16 bases sitting between them. Germline V gives CDR1 LNHDA, CDR2 SQIVND (reference sequence).

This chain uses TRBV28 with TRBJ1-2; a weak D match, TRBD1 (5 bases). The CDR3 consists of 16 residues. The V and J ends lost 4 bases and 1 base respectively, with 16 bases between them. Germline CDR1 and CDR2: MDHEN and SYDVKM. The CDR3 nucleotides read TGTGCCAGCAGTTCCTTTATAGGACAAAGTAACTATGGCTACACCTTC. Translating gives CASSSFIGQSNYGYTF.

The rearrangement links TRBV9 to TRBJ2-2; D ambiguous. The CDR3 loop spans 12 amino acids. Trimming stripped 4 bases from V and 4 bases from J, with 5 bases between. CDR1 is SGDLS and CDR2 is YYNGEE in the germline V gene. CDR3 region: CASSPPTGELFF. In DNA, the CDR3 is TGTGCCAGCAGCCCTCCCACCGGGGAGCTGTTTTTT. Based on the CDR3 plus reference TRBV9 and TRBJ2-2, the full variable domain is DSGVTQTPKHLITATGQRVTLRCSPRSGDLSVYWYQQSLDQGLQFLIQYYNGEERAKGNILERFSAQQFPDLHSELNLSSLELGDSALYFCASSPPTGELFFGEGSRLTVL.

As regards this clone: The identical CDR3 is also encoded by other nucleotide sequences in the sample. Here the CDR3 DNA reads TGCGCCAGCAGCCAAGTGGGGCATACCTCGATGAACACTGAAGCTTTCTTT. This gives the protein CASSQVGHTSMNTEAFF. This rearrangement joins TRBV4-1 to TRBJ1-1, with TRBD1 as a possible D gene (5 bases). Trimming removed 1 base from V and 0 bases from J, with 15 bases in between. Germline-derived CDR1 and CDR2 are MGHRA and YSYEKL. This CDR3 contains 17 residues.

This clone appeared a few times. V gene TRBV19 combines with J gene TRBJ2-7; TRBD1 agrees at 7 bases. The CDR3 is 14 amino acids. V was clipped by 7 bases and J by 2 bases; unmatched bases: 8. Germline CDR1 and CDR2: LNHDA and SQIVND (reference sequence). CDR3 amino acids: CASTETGYPYEQYF. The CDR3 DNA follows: TGTGCCAGTACCGAGACAGGGTATCCCTACGAGCAGTACTTC. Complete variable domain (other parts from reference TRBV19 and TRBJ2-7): DGGITQSPKYLFRKEGQNVTLSCEQNLNHDAMYWYRQDPGQGLRLIYYSQIVNDFQKGDIAEGYSVSREKKESFPLTVTSAQKNPTAFYLCASTETGYPYEQYFGPGTRLTVT.

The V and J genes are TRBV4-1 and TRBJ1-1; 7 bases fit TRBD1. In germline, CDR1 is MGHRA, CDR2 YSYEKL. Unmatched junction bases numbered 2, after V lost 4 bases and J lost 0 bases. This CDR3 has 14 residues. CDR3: CASSPGQMNTEAFF. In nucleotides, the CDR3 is TGCGCCAGCAGCCCGGGACAGATGAACACTGAAGCTTTCTTT.

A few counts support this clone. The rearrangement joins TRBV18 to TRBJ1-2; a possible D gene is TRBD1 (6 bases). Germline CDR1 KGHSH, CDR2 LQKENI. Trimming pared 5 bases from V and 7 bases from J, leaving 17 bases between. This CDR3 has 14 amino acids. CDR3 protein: CASSVEQGRGGYTF. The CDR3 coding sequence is TGTGCCAGCTCAGTTGAACAGGGAAGAGGTGGCTACACCTTC.

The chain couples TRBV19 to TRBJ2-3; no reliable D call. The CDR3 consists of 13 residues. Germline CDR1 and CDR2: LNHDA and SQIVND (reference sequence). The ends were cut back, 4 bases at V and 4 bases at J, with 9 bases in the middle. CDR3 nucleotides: TGTGCCAGTAGTAGCCAGATCCCAGATACGCAGTATTTT. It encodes CASSSQIPDTQYF.

The CDR3: CASSFISWTLGQSKFFNYGYTF. CDR3 nucleotide sequence: TGTGCCAGCAGTTTCATTAGTTGGACCTTGGGACAGTCGAAGTTTTTCAACTATGGCTACACCTTC. The V gene is TRBV28, the J gene TRBJ1-2, with 7 bases fitting TRBD1. The germline gives CDR1 MDHEN, CDR2 SYDVKM. The V segment lost 3 bases and the J segment 2 bases; nucleotides outside the gene matches: 27. The CDR3 runs to 22 residues.

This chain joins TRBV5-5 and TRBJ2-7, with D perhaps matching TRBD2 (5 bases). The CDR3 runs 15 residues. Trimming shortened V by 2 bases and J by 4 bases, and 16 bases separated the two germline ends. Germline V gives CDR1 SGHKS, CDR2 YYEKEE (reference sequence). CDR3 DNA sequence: TGTGCCAGCAGCTTAACTTCCGGCAGAGGGTACGAGCAGTACTTC. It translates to CASSLTSGRGYEQYF.

DNA of the CDR3: TGTGCCAGCAGACCTGCGCGGATTAGCACCCTCCAGGCCCAGCATTTT. Protein: CASRPARISTLQAQHF. The chain has TRBV28 and TRBJ1-5, with unresolved D. The CDR3 contains 16 residues. Trimming left V 6 bases short and J 11 bases short, with 26 bases between. Germline CDR1 is MDHEN and CDR2 is SYDVKM.

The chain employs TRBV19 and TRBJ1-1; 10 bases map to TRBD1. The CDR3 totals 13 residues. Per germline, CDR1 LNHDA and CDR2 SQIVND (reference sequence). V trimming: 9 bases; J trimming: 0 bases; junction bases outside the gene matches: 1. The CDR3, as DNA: TGTGCCAGCGGACAGGGGGTGAACACTGAAGCTTTCTTT. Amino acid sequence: CASGQGVNTEAFF.

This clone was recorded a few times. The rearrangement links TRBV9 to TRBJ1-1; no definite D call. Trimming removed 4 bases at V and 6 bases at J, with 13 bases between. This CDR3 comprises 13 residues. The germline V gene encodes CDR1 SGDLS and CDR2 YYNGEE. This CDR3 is CASSRTPLAEAFF. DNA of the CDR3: TGTGCCAGCAGCAGGACCCCTCTGGCTGAAGCTTTCTTT.

The CDR3 protein is CASSSPNSDTGNTIYF. The CDR3, as DNA: TGTGCCAGCAGTTCTCCCAACTCAGACACTGGAAACACCATATATTTT. The rearrangement links TRBV25-1 to TRBJ1-3; no clear D. Trimming took 5 bases from V and 2 from J, leaving 16 bases between them. CDR3 length: 16 residues. Germline assignment: CDR1 MGHDK and CDR2 SYGVNS.

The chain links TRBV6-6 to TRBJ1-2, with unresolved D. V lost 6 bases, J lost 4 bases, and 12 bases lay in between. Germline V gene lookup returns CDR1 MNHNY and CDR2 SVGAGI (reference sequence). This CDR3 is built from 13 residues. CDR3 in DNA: TGTGCCAGCAGCCTACAGAGAATCTATGGCTACACCTTC. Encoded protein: CASSLQRIYGYTF.

CDR3 residues: CASNQQGIAGELFF. CDR3 nucleotides: TGTGCCAGCAACCAGCAGGGGATTGCCGGGGAGCTGTTTTTT. This chain connects TRBV21-1 to TRBJ2-2; the table's D call, TRBD1, has no DNA check behind it. TRBV21-1 is a recognized pseudogene. This CDR3 comprises 14 residues.

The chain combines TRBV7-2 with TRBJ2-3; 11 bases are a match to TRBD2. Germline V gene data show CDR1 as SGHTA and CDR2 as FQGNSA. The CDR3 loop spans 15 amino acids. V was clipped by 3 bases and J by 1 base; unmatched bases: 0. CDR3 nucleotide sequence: TGTGCCAGCAGCTTGGGACTAGCGGGCACAGATACGCAGTATTTT. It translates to CASSLGLAGTDTQYF.

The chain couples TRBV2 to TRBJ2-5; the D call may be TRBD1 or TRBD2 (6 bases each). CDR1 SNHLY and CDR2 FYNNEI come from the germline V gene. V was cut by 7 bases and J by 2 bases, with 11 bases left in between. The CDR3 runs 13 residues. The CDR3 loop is CASIGGGQETQYF. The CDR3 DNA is TGTGCCAGCATAGGAGGGGGGCAAGAGACCCAGTACTTC.